Described below is a single T cell receptor beta chain sequence and its context. The antigen is unknown. This entry comes from a study of cytomegalovirus exposure and HLA in healthy donors. Study results and limitations: Immune exposure information available was restricted to CMV serostatus. For most TCR beta V segments, an earlier analysis put the productive rate at about 87% or about 30% of the time. The study assumed roughly uniform donor sequencing depth for presence/absence analyses.

Each donor was nominally healthy when sampled (though unrecorded immune exposures were likely). The primer mix had 60 Vbeta and 13 Jbeta primers. The data were produced by immunoSEQ multiplex PCR, yet TCRdb's version contains in-frame clones alone and is incomplete. The sample holds 200,000 to 250,000 clones, 65% to 75% seen once. The CDR3 spans 15 residues. Trimming removed 4 bases from V and 3 bases from J, with 13 bases in between. Germline V gene lookup returns CDR1 MNHNY and CDR2 SVGAGI (reference sequence). Sequencing used PBMCs. The sequence was collected from a woman in her 30s in good health and CMV-seronegative. J is TRBJ1-5 and V is TRBV6-6, with D possibly matching TRBD1 (5 bases). The CDR3 DNA sequence: TGTGCCAGCAGTTTTTCCGGGGGGAACAATCAGCCCCAGCATTTT. Translation gives CASSFSGGNNQPQHF.